This TCR beta chain was captured in a study of T cells in tuberculosis. Study-level findings and limits: GEM motif frequencies gave 70% accuracy; the GMM repertoire gave about 90%.

Tuberculin skin test and IGRA determined adolescents' latent tuberculosis status at entry. CDR1 is GTSNPN and CDR2 is SVGIG in the germline V gene (reference sequence). This CDR3 is 13 amino acids long. V lost 8 bases and J 0 bases, leaving 13 bases between the germline ends. About this clone itself: The antigen is undetermined.

The assay was immunoSEQ multiplex PCR, and TCRdb's table has in-frame clones only and misses some. The sample has tens of thousands of clones, around 97% seen once. The receptor was isolated from a donor aged 10-29 years with latent tuberculosis or without tuberculosis infection. The rearrangement joins TRBV30 to TRBJ1-1, with D unresolved. The sample consisted of PBMCs. The CDR3 nucleotides read TGTGCCGGTGCTATGCAGGTGAACACTGAAGCTTTCTTT. Translating gives CAGAMQVNTEAFF.